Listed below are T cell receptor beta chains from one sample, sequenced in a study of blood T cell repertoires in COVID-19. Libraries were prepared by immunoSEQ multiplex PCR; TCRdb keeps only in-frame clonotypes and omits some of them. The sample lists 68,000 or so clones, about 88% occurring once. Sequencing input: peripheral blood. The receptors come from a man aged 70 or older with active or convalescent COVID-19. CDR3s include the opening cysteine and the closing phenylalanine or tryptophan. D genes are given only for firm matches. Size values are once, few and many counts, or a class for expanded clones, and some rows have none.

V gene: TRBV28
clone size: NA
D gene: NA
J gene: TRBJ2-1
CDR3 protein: CASSLVGERNEQFF
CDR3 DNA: TGTGCCAGCAGTTTAGTGGGAGAGAGGAATGAGCAGTTCTTC

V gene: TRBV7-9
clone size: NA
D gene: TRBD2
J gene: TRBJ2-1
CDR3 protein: CASSLGGSSGGRRNEQFF
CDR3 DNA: TGTGCCAGCAGCTTAGGTGGTTCTAGCGGGGGACGACGGAATGAGCAGTTCTTC

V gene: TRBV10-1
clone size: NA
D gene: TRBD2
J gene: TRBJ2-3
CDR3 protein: CASSDLGGSLDTQYF
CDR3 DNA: TGCGCCAGCAGTGATCTGGGCGGGAGTTTGGATACGCAGTATTTT

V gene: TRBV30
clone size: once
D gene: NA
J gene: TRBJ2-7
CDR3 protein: CAWSTGSTYEQYF
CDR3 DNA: TGTGCCTGGAGTACGGGATCCACCTACGAGCAGTACTTC

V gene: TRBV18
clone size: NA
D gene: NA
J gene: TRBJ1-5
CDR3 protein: CASSPASVKRNQPQHF
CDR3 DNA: TGTGCCAGCTCACCAGCAAGTGTTAAGCGCAATCAGCCCCAGCATTTT

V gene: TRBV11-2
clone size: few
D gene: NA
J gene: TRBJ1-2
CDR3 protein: CASSPLRGRDYGYTF
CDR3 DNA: TGTGCCAGCAGCCCACTTAGGGGGAGGGACTATGGCTACACCTTC

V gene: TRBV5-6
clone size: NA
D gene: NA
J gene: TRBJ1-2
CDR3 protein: CASTKRVNYGYTF
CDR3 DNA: TGTGCCAGCACCAAGCGGGTGAACTATGGCTACACCTTC

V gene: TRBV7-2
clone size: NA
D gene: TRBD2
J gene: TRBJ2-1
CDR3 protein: CASRPGLDAPKQFF
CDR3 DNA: TGTGCCAGCAGACCGGGACTAGACGCACCAAAGCAGTTCTTC

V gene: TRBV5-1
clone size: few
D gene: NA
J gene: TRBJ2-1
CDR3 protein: CASSLVPTQFSYNEQFF
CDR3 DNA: TGCGCCAGCAGCTTGGTTCCGACTCAATTTTCCTACAATGAGCAGTTCTTC

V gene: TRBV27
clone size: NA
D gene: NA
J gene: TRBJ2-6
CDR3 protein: CASSLQGSGANVLTF
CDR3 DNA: TGTGCCAGCAGTTTACAGGGATCTGGGGCCAACGTCCTGACTTTC

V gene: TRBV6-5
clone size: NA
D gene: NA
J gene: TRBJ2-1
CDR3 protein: CASSSTGGSYNEQFF
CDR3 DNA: TGTGCCAGCAGTTCGACAGGAGGCTCCTACAATGAGCAGTTCTTC

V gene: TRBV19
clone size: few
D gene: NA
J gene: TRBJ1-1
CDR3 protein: CASSTPGQNTEAFF
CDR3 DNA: TGTGCCAGTAGTACTCCGGGACAGAACACTGAAGCTTTCTTT

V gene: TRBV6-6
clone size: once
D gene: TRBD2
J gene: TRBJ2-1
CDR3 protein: CASSYSGGANYNEQFF
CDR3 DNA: TGTGCCAGCAGTTATAGCGGGGGGGCGAACTACAATGAGCAGTTCTTC

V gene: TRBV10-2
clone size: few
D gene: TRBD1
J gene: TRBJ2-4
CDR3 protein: CASSAGQRNIQYF
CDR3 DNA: TGCGCCAGCAGTGCGGGACAGAGGAACATTCAGTACTTC

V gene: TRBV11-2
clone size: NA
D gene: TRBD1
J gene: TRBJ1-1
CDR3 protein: CASRDDNGQAMNTEAFF
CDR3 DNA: TGTGCCAGCAGGGATGACAACGGACAGGCCATGAACACTGAAGCTTTCTTT

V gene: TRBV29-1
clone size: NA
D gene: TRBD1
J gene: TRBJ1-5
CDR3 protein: CSVETGEGQPQHF
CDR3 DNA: TGCAGCGTTGAGACAGGGGAGGGTCAGCCCCAGCATTTT

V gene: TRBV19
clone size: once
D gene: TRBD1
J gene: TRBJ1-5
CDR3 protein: CASSPTGGNQPQHF
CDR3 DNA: TGTGCCAGTAGTCCGACAGGGGGCAATCAGCCCCAGCATTTT

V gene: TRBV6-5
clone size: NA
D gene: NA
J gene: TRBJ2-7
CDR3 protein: CASSPGQLGNYEQYF
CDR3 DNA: TGTGCCAGCAGTCCAGGACAATTGGGAAACTACGAGCAGTACTTC

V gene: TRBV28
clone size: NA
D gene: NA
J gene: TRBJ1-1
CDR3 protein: CASSLGQYTEAFF
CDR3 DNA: TGTGCCAGCAGTTTAGGACAGTACACTGAAGCTTTCTTT

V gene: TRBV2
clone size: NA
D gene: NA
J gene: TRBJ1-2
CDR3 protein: CASRREYGYTF
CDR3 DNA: TGTGCCAGCAGGCGAGAGTATGGCTACACCTTC

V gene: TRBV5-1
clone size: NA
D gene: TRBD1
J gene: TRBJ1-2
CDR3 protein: CASSVEQGAYGYTF
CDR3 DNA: TGCGCCAGCAGCGTCGAACAGGGGGCCTATGGCTACACCTTC

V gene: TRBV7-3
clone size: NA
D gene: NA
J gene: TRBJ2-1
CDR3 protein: CASSLIAGDNEQFF
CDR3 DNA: TGTGCCAGCAGCTTAATTGCAGGGGATAATGAGCAGTTCTTC

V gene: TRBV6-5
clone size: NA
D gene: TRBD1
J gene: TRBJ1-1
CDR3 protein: CASRYGQGADTETFF
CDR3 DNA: TGTGCCAGCAGATATGGACAGGGGGCCGACACTGAGACTTTCTTT

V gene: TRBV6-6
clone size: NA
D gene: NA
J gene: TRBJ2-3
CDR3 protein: CASSPRIRNYASDTQYF
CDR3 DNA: TGTGCCAGCAGTCCCCGAATAAGGAACTATGCGTCGGATACGCAGTATTTT

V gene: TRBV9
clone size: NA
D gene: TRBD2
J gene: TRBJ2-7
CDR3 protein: CASSVSSGIYEQYF
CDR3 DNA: TGTGCCAGCAGCGTTTCCAGCGGGATCTACGAGCAGTACTTC

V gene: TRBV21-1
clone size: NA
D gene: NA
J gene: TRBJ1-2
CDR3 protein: CASSKAGRQGNGYTF
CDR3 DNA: TGTGCCAGCAGCAAAGCAGGGCGACAGGGAAATGGCTACACCTTC

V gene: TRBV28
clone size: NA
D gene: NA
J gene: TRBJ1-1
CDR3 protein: CASSFVQAMNTEAFF
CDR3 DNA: TGTGCCAGCAGTTTCGTCCAGGCCATGAACACTGAAGCTTTCTTT

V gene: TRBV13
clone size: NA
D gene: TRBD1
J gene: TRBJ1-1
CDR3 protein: CASSSFGTGNTEAFF
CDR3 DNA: TGTGCCAGCAGCTCCTTCGGGACAGGGAACACTGAAGCTTTCTTT

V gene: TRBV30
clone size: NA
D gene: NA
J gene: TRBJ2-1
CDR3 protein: CAWSVASDHNEQFF
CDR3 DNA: TGTGCCTGGAGTGTGGCTAGCGACCACAATGAGCAGTTCTTC

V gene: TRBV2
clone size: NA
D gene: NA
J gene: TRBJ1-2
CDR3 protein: CASSEEKGRNYGYTF
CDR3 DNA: TGTGCCAGCAGTGAAGAGAAAGGGAGGAACTATGGCTACACCTTC

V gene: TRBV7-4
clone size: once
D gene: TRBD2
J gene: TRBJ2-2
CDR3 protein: CASSLEGGGSGRGYTGELFF
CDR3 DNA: TGTGCCAGCAGCTTAGAGGGGGGTGGTAGCGGGAGAGGTTACACCGGGGAGCTGTTTTTT

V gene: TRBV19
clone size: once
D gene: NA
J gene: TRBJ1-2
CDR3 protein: CASSRGGYGYTF
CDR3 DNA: TGTGCCAGTAGTCGGGGTGGCTATGGCTACACCTTC

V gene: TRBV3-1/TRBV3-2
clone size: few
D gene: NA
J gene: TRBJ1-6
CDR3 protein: CASSQQAGMADNSPLHF
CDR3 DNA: TGTGCCAGCAGCCAACAGGCGGGAATGGCGGATAATTCACCCCTCCACTTT

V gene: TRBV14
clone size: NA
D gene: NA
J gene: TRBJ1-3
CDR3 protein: CASSQQGFGNTIYF
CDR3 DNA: TGTGCCAGCAGCCAACAGGGGTTTGGAAACACCATATATTTT

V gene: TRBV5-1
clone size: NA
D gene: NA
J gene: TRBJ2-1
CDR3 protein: CASSWELSEQFF
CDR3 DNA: TGCGCCAGCAGCTGGGAGTTGTCTGAGCAGTTCTTC

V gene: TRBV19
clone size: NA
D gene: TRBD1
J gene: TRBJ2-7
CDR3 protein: CASSLEGGTGIHEQYF
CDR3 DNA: TGTGCCAGTAGTCTCGAGGGGGGGACAGGGATCCACGAGCAGTACTTC

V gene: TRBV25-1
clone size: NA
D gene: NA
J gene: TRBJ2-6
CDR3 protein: CASRGVEDSSGANVLTF
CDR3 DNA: TGTGCCAGCAGAGGGGTTGAAGACAGCTCTGGGGCCAACGTCCTGACTTTC

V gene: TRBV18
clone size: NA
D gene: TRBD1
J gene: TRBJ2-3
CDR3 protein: CASSPTGDTDTQYF
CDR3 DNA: TGTGCCAGCTCACCTACAGGGGACACAGATACGCAGTATTTT

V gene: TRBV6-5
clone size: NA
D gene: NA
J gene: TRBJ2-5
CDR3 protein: CASTDGHQETQYF
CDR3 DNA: TGTGCCAGCACCGATGGGCACCAAGAGACCCAGTACTTC

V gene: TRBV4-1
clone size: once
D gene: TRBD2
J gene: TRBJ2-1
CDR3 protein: CASSKIAGVSDNEQFF
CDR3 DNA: TGCGCCAGCAGCAAAATAGCGGGAGTTTCGGACAATGAGCAGTTCTTC

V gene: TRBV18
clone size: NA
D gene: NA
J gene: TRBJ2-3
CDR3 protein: CASSLSGGSTDTQYF
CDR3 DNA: TGTGCCAGCTCACTTTCAGGGGGGAGCACAGATACGCAGTATTTT

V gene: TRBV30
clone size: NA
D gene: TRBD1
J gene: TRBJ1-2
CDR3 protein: CAWNLGTGSGYTF
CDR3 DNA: TGTGCCTGGAACCTCGGGACAGGGAGTGGCTACACCTTC

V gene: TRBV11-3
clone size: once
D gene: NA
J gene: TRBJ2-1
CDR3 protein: CASSQPGTRNEQFF
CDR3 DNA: TGTGCCAGCAGCCAACCCGGGACACGCAATGAGCAGTTCTTC

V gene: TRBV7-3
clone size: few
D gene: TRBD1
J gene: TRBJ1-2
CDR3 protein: CASAKTGGADYGYTF
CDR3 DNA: TGTGCCAGCGCCAAAACAGGGGGCGCGGACTATGGCTACACCTTC

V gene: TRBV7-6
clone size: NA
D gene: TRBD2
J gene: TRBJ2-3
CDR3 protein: CASSPRTSGGALNTQYF
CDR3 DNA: TGTGCCAGCAGCCCCCGGACTAGCGGGGGGGCGTTAAATACGCAGTATTTT

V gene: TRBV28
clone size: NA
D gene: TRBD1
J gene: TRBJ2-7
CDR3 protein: CASSSTGAFTYEQYF
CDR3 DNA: TGTGCCAGCAGTTCCACAGGGGCGTTTACCTACGAGCAGTACTTC

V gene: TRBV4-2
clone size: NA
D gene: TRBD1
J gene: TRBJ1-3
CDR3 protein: CASSQGGDSVIYF
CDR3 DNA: TGTGCCAGCAGCCAAGGTGGGGACAGCGTCATATATTTT

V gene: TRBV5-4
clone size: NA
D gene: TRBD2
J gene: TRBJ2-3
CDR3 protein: CASSAASGRSTDTQYF
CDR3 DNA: TGTGCCAGCAGCGCGGCTAGCGGGAGGAGCACAGATACGCAGTATTTT

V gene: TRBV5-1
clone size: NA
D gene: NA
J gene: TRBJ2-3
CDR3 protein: CASSLQGSSTDTQYF
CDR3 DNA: TGCGCCAGCAGCTTACAGGGATCTAGCACAGATACGCAGTATTTT

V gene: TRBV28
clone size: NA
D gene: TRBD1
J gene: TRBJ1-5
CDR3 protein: CASSRGQGLDQPQHF
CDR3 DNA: TGTGCCAGCAGCCGCGGACAGGGGTTGGATCAGCCCCAGCATTTT

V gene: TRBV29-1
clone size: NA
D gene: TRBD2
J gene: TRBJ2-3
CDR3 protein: CSARTSGSGPDTQYF
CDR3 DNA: TGCAGCGCACGGACTAGCGGGAGCGGGCCAGATACGCAGTATTTT

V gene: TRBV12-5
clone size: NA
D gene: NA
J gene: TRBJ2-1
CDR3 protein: CASGRDFEQFF
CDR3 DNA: TGTGCTAGTGGCAGGGATTTTGAGCAGTTCTTC

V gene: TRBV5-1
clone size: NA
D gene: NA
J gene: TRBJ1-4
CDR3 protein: CASSVRGLGATNEKLFF
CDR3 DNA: TGCGCCAGCAGCGTCAGGGGTTTGGGGGCAACTAATGAAAAACTGTTTTTT

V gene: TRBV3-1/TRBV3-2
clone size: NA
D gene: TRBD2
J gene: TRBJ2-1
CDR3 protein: CASSQDTSGRREQFF
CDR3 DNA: TGTGCCAGCAGCCAAGATACTAGCGGGCGGAGAGAGCAGTTCTTC

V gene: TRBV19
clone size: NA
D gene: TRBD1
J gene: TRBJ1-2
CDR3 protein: CASSRGTGVRTF
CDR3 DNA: TGTGCCAGTAGTAGGGGGACAGGGGTTAGGACCTTC

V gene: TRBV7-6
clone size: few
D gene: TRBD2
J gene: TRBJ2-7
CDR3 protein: CASSLVSGGFSYEQYF
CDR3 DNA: TGTGCCAGCAGCTTAGTGAGCGGGGGTTTCTCCTACGAGCAGTACTTC

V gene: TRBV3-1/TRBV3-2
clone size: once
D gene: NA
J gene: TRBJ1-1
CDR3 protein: CASSPYQTGLIMNTEAFF
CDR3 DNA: TGTGCCAGCAGCCCTTATCAGACTGGCCTTATAATGAACACTGAAGCTTTCTTT

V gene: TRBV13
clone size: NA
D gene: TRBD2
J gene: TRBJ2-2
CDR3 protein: CASSFPRLAGGNTGELFF
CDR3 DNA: TGTGCCAGCAGCTTTCCCCGACTAGCGGGAGGGAACACCGGGGAGCTGTTTTTT